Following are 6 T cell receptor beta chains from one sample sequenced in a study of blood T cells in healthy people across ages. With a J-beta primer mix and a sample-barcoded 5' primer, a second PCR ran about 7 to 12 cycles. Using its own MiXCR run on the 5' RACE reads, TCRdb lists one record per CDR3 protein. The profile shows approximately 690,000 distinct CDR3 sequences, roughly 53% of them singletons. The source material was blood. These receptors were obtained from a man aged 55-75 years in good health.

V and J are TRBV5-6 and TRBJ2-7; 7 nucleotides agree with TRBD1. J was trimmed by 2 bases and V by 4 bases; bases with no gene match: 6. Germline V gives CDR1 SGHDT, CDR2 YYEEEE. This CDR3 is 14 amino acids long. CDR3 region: CASSVDGQAYEQYF. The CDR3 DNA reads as TGTGCCAGCAGCGTGGACGGACAGGCCTACGAGCAGTACTTC.

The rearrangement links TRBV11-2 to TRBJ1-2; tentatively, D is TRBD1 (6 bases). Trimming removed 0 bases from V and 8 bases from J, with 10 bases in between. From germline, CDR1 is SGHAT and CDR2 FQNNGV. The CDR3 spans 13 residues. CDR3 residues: CASSLDRRGGYTF. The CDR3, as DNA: TGTGCCAGCAGCTTAGATCGAAGGGGGGGCTACACCTTC.

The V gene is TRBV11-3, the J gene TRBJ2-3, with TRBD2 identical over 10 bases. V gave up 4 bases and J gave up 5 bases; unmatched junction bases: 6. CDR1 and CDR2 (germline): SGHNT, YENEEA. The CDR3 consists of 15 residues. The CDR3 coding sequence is TGTGCCAGCAGCTCAGCGGGGGGGCTAGGAGATACGCAGTATTTT. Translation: CASSSAGGLGDTQYF. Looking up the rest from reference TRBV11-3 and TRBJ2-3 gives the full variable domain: EAGVVQSPRYKIIEKKQPVAFWCNPISGHNTLYWYLQNLGQGPELLIRYENEEAVDDSQLPKDRFSAERLKGVDSTLKIQPAELGDSAVYLCASSSAGGLGDTQYFGPGTRLTVL.

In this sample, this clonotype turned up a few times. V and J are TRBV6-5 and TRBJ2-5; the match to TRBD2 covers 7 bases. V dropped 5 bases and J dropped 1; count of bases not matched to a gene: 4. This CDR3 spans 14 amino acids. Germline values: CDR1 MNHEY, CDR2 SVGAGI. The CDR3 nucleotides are TGTGCCAGCAGTGGGTGGGAGGGCCAAGAGACCCAGTACTTC. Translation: CASSGWEGQETQYF.

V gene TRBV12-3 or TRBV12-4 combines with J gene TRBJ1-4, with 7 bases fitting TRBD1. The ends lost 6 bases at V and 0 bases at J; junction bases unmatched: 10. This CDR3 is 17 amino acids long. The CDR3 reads CASRVGGAWATNEKLFF. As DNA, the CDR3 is TGTGCCAGCAGGGTAGGGGGCGCGTGGGCAACTAATGAAAAACTGTTTTTT.

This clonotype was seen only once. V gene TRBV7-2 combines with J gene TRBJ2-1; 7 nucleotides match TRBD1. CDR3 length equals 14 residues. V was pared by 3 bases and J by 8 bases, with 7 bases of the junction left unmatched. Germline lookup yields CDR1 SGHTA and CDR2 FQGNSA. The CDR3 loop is CASSFQKGADEQFF. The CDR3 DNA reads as TGTGCCAGCAGCTTCCAGAAGGGGGCCGATGAGCAGTTCTTC.